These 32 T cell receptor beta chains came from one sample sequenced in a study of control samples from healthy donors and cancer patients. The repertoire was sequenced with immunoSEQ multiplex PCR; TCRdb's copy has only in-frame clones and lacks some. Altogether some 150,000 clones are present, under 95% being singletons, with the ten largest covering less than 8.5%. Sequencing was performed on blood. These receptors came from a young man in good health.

The CDR3 loop is CASSSQGLAGGPYEQYF. The CDR3 DNA follows: TGTGCCAGCAGCTCCCAGGGACTAGCGGGCGGGCCCTACGAGCAGTACTTC. This chain joins TRBV3-1 (or the pseudogene TRBV3-2) and TRBJ2-7, with TRBD2 matching over 12 bases. V was clipped by 5 bases and J by 2 bases; unmatched bases: 10. The CDR3 totals 17 residues. Germline V gives CDR1 LGHDT, CDR2 YNNKEL (reference sequence).

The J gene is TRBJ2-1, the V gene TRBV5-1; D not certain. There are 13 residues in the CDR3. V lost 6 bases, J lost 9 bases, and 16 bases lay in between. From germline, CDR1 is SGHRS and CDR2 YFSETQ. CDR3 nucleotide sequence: TGCGCCAGCACCGAGCTTGGATCCGGTGAGCAGTTCTTC. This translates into CASTELGSGEQFF.

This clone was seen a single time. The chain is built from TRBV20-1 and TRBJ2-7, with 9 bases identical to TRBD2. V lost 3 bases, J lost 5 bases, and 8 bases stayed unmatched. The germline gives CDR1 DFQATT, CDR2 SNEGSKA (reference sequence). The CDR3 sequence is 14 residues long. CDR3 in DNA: TGCAGTGCTAGTGATCGCGGGGGGGCCCACGAGCAGTACTTC. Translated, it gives CSASDRGGAHEQYF.

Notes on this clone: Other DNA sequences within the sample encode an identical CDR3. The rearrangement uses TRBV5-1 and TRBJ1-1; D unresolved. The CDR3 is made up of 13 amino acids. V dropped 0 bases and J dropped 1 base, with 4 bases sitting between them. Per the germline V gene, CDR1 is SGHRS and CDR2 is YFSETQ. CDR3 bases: TGCGCCAGCAGCTTGGCCCGGAACACTGAAGCTTTCTTT. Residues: CASSLARNTEAFF.

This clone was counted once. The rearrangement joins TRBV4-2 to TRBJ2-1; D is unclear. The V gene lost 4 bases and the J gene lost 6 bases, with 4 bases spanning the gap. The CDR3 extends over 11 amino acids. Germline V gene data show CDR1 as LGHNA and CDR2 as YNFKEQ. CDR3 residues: CASSLGNEQFF. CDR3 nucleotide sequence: TGTGCCAGCAGCCTGGGCAATGAGCAGTTCTTC.

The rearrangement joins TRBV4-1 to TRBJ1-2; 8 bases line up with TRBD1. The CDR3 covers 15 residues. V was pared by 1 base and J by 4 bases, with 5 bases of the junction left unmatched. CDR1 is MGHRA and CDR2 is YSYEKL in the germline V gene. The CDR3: CASSQGGQEAYGYTF. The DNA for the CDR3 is TGCGCCAGCAGCCAAGGGGGACAGGAAGCCTATGGCTACACCTTC.

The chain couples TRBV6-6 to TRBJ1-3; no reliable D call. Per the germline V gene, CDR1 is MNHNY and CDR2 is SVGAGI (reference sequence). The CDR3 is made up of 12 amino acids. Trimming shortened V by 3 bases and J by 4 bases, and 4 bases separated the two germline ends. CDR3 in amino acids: CASSYEGNTIYF. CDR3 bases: TGTGCCAGCAGTTATGAGGGAAACACCATATATTTT.

This CDR3 reads CASSDDPPYEQYF. The CDR3 coding sequence is TGCGCCAGCAGTGACGATCCTCCCTACGAGCAGTACTTC. The chain carries TRBV10-1 and TRBJ2-7; D remains ambiguous. Trimming removed 3 bases at V and 2 bases at J, with 8 bases between. Germline lookup yields CDR1 WNHNN and CDR2 SYGVQD (reference sequence). The CDR3 length is 13 residues.

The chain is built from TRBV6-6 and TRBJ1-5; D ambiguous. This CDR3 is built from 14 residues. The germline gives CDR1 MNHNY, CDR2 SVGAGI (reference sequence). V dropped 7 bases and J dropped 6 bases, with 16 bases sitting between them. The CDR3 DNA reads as TGTGCCAGCACCGGGCGGGTTGGCACTCAGCCCCAGCATTTT. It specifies CASTGRVGTQPQHF.

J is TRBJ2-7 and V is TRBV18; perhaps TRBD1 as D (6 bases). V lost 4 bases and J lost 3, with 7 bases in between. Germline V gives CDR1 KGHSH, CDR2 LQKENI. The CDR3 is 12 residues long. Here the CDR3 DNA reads TGTGCCAGCTCACAGGACAGCTACGAGCAGTACTTC. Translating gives CASSQDSYEQYF.

The CDR3 region is CASSPGGRGMNTEAFF. The CDR3 DNA reads as TGTGCCAGCAGCCCAGGAGGACGGGGGATGAACACTGAAGCTTTCTTT. The chain combines TRBV7-3 with TRBJ1-1, with D possibly TRBD1 on 5 matching bases. V was cut by 5 bases and J by 0 bases, with 16 bases left in between. CDR1 SGHTA and CDR2 FQGTGA come from the germline V gene. The CDR3 loop spans 16 amino acids.

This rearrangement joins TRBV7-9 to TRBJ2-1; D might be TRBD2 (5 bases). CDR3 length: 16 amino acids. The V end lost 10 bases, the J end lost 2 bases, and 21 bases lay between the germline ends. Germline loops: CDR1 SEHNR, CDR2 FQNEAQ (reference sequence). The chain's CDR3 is CATRDRSGSAYNEQFF. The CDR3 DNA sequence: TGTGCCACCCGAGACCGGTCAGGTAGCGCCTACAATGAGCAGTTCTTC.

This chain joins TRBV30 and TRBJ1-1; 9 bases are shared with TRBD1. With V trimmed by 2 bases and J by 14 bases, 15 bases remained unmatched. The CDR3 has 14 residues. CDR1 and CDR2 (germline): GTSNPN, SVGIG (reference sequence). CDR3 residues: CAWSSSFSGTGQFF. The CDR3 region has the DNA TGTGCCTGGAGTAGTAGTTTTTCAGGGACAGGGCAATTCTTT. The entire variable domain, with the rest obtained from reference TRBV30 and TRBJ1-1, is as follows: SQTIHQWPATLVQPVGSPLSLECTVEGTSNPNLYWYRQAAGRGLQLLFYSVGIGQISSEVPQNLSASRPQDRQFILSSKKLLLSDSGFYLCAWSSSFSGTGQFFGQGTRLTVV.

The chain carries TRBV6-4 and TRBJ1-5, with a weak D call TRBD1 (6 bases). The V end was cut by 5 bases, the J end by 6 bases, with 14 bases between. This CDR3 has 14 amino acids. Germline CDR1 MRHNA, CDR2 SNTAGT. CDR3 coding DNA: TGTGCCAGCAGTAAAGGGGGGGTGAGTCAGCCCCAGCATTTT. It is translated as CASSKGGVSQPQHF.

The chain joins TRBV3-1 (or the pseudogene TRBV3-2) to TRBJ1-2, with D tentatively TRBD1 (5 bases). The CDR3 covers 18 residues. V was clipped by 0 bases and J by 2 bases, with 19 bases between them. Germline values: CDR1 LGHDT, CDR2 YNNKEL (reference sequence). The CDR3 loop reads CASSQDGSGWGPNYGYTF. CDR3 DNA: TGTGCCAGCAGCCAAGATGGGTCGGGGTGGGGCCCCAACTATGGCTACACCTTC.

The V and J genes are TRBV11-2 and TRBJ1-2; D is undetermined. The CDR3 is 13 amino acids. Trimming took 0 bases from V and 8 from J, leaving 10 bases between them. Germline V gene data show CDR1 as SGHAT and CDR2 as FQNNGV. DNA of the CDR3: TGTGCCAGCAGCTTAGATCATTGGAGAGGCTACACCTTC. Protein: CASSLDHWRGYTF.

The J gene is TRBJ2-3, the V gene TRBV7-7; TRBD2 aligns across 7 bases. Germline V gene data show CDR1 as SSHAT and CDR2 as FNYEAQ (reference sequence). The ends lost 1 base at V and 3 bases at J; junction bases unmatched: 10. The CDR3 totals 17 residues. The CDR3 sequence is CASSLVYGGGKTDTQYF. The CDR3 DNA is TGTGCCAGCAGCTTAGTTTACGGCGGGGGAAAGACAGATACGCAGTATTTT.

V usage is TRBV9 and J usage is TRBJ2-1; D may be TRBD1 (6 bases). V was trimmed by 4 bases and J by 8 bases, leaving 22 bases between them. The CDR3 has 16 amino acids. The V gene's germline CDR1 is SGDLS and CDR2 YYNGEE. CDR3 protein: CASSPQPQTGWHEQFF. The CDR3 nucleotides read TGTGCCAGCAGCCCACAGCCTCAAACAGGGTGGCATGAGCAGTTCTTC.

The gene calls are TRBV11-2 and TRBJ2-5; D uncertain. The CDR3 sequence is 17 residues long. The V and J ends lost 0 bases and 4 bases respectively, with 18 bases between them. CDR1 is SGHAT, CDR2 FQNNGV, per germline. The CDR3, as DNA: TGTGCCAGCAGCTTAGATCTATGGCGTCCGGTAGGAGAGACCCAGTACTTC. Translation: CASSLDLWRPVGETQYF.

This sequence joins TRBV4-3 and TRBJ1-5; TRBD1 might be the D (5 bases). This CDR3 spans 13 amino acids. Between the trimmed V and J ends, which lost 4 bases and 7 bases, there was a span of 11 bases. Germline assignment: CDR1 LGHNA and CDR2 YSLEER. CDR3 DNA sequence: TGCGCCAGCAGCCCTACCCGGGGCCAGCCCCAGCATTTT. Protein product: CASSPTRGQPQHF.

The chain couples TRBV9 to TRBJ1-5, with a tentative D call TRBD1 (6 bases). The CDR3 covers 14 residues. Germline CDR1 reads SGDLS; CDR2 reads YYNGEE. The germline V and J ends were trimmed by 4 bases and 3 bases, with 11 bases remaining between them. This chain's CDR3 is CASSPTGNNQPQHF. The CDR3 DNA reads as TGTGCCAGCAGCCCAACAGGGAACAATCAGCCCCAGCATTTT.

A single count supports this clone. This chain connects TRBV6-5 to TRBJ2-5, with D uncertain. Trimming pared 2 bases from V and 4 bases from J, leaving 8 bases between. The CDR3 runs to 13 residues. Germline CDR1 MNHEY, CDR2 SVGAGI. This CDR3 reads CASSYGPRETQYF. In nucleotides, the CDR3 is TGTGCCAGCAGTTACGGGCCCCGAGAGACCCAGTACTTC.

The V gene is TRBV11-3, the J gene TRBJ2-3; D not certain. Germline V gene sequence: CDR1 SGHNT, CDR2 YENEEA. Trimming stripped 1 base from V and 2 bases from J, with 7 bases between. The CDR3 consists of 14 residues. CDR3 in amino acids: CASSLGRYTDTQYF. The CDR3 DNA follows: TGTGCCAGCAGCTTAGGACGGTACACAGATACGCAGTATTTT.

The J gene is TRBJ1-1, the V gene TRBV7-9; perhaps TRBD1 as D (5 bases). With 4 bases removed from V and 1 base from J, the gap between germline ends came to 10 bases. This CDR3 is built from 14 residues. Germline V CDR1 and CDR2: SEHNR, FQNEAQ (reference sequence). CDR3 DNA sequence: TGTGCCAGCAGCTCGTTTACAGGGAACACTGAAGCTTTCTTT. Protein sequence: CASSSFTGNTEAFF.

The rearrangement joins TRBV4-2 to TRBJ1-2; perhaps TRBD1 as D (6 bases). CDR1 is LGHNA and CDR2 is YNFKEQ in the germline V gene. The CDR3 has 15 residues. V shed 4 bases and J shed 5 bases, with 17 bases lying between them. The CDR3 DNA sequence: TGTGCCAGCAGCCCGGGTCGGCAGGGGCATTATGGCTACACCTTC. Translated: CASSPGRQGHYGYTF.

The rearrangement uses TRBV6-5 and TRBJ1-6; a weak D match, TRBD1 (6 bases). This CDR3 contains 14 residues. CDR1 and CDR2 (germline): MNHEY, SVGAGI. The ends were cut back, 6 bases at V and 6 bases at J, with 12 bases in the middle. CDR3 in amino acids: CASSHRESNSPLHF. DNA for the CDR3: TGTGCCAGCAGCCACAGGGAAAGTAATTCACCCCTCCACTTT.

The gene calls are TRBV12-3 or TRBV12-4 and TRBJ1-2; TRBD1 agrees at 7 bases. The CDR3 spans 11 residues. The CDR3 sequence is CGTGQPGGYTF. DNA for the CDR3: TGTGGGACAGGCCAGCCCGGTGGCTACACCTTC.

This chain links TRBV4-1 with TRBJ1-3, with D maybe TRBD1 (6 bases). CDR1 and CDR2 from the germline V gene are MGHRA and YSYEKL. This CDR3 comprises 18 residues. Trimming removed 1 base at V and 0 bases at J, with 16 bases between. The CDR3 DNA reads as TGCGCCAGCAGCCAAGGTACAGGGTTGGATCTCTCTGGAAACACCATATATTTT. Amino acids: CASSQGTGLDLSGNTIYF.

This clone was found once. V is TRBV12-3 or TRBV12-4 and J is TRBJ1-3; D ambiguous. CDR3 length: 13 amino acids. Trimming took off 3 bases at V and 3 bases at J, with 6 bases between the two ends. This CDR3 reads CASSLLDGNTIYF. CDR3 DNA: TGTGCCAGCAGTTTGTTAGATGGAAACACCATATATTTT.

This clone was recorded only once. CDR3 sequence (DNA): TGCGCCAGCAGCCCGCTAATCGGGGGCACTGAAGCTTTCTTT. This sequence encodes CASSPLIGGTEAFF. This sequence joins TRBV5-1 and TRBJ1-1; perhaps TRBD1 as D (5 bases). The CDR3 spans 14 residues. CDR1 is SGHRS and CDR2 is YFSETQ in the germline V gene. Trimming took off 4 bases at V and 4 bases at J, with 14 bases between the two ends.

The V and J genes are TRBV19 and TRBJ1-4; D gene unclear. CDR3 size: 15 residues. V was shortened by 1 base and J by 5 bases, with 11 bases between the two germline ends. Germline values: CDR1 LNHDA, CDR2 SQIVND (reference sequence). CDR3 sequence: CASSIATGSNEKLFF. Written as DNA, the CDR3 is TGTGCCAGTAGTATAGCCACTGGGAGCAATGAAAAACTGTTTTTT.

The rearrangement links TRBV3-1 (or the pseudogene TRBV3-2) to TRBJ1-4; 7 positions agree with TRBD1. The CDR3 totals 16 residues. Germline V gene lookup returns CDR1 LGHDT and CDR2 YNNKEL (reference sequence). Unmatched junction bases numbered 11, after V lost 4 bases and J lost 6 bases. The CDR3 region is CASSPPGGGGYEKLFF. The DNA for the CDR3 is TGTGCCAGCAGCCCACCCGGAGGGGGCGGGTATGAAAAACTGTTTTTT.